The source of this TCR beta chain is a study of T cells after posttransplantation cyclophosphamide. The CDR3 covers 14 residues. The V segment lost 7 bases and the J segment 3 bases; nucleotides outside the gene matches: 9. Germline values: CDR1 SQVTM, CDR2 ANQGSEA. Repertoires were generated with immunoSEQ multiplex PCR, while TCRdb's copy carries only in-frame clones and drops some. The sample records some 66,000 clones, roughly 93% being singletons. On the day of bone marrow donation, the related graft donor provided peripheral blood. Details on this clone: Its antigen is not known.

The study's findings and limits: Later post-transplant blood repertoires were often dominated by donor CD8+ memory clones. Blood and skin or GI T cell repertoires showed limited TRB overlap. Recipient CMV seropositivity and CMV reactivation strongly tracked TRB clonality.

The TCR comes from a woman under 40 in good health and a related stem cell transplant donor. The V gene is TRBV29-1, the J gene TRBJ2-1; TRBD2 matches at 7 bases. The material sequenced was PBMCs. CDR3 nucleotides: TGCAGCGACGAGGGGCGGGGGAACTACAATGAGCAGTTCTTC. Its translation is CSDEGRGNYNEQFF.